This T cell receptor beta chain came from a study of OX40 agonist ivuxolimab in advanced cancers. Study-wide context: All patients had ivuxolimab intravenously every 2 weeks at 0.01 to 10 mg/kg. Hepatocellular carcinoma, melanoma, renal cell or head and neck cancer affected the dose-escalation patients. Study conclusions and caveats: The 0.1-3.0 mg/kg partial responders had among the lowest clonal expansion.

Notes on this clone: Its antigen is undetermined.

This table comes from immunoSEQ multiplex PCR, and its TCRdb copy is limited to in-frame clones, with some not included. The sample has about 34,000 clones, approximately 80% seen once. The CDR3 extends over 18 amino acids. The J segment lost 4 bases and the V segment lost 0 bases, leaving 11 bases of the junction unmatched. CDR1 and CDR2 from the germline V gene are LNHNV and YYDKDF (reference sequence). The sequence was collected from an adult with an advanced solid tumor such as melanoma, head and neck, liver or kidney cancer. The chain couples TRBV15 to TRBJ1-3, with 8 nucleotides matching TRBD1. Sequenced here: CD4+ or CD8+ T cells sorted from blood, sampled in a trial of the OX40 agonist ivuxolimab. This CDR3 reads CATSRDYRTGMRGNTIYF. In DNA form, the CDR3 reads TGTGCCACCAGCAGAGATTACCGGACAGGGATGAGAGGAAACACCATATATTTT.